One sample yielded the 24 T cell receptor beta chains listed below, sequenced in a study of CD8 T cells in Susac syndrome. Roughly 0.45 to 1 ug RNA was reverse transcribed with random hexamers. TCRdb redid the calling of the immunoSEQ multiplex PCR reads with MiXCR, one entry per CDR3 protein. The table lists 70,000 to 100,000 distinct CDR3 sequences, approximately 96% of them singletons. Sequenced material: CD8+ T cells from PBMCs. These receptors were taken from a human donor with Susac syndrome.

CDR3: CASSLSRQGVQETQYF. The CDR3, as DNA: TGTGCCAGCAGTTTATCCAGACAGGGGGTCCAAGAGACCCAGTACTTC. The chain links TRBV28 to TRBJ2-5, with 9 bases aligning to TRBD1. Unmatched junction bases numbered 4, after V lost 1 base and J lost 1 base. Looked up from germline, CDR1 is MDHEN and CDR2 is SYDVKM. The CDR3 has 16 amino acids.

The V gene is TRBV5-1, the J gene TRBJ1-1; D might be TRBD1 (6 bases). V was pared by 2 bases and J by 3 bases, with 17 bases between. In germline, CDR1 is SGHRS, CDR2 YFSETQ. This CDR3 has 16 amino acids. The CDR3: CASSLTGLPRDTEAFF. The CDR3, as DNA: TGCGCCAGCAGCTTAACAGGGCTACCGCGGGACACTGAAGCTTTCTTT.

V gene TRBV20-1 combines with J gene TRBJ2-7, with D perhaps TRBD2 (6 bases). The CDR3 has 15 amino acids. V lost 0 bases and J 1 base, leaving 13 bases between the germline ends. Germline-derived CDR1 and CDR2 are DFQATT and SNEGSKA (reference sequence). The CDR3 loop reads CSARDPLAKSYEQYF. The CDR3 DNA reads TGCAGTGCTAGAGATCCTCTAGCGAAGTCCTACGAGCAGTACTTC.

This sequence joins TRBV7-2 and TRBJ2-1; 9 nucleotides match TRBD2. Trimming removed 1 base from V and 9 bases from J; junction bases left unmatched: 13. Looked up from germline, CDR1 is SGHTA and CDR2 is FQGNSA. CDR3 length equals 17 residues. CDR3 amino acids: CASSLEVSASGASEQFF. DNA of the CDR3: TGTGCCAGCAGCTTAGAGGTTTCGGCTAGCGGGGCCTCTGAGCAGTTCTTC.

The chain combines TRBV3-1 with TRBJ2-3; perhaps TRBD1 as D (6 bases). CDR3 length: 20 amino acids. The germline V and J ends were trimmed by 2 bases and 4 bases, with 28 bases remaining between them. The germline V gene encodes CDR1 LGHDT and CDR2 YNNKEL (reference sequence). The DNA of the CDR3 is TGTGCCAGCAGCCAATTGGTGGGGGCGGTAGGAGTCCGGATGGCAGATACGCAGTATTTT. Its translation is CASSQLVGAVGVRMADTQYF.

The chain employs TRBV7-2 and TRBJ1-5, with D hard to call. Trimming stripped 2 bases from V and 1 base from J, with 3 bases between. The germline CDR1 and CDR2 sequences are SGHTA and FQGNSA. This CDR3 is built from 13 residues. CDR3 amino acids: CASSLRSNQPQHF. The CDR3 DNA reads TGTGCCAGCAGCTTAAGGAGCAATCAGCCCCAGCATTTT. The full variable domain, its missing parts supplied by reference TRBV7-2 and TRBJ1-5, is GAGVSQSPSNKVTEKGKDVELRCDPISGHTALYWYRQSLGQGLEFLIYFQGNSAPDKSGLPSDRFSAERTGGSVSTLTIQRTQQEDSAVYLCASSLRSNQPQHFGDGTRLSIL.

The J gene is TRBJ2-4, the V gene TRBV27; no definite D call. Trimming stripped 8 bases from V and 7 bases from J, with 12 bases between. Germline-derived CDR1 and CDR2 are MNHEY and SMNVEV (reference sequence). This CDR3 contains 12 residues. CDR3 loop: CASGPPLNIQYF. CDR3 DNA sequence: TGTGCCAGCGGGCCGCCTCTTAACATTCAGTACTTC.

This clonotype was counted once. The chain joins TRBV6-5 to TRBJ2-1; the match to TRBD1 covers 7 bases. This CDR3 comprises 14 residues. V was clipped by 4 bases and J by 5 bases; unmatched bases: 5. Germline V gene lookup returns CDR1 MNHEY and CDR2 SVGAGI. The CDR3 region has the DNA TGTGCCAGCAGTTGGCCGGGACAGAACAATGAGCAGTTCTTC. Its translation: CASSWPGQNNEQFF.

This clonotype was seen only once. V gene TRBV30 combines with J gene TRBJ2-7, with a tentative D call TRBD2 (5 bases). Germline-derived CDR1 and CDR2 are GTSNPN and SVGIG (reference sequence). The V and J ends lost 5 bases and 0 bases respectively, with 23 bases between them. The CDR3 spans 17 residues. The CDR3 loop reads CAWEGPTAFQPSYEQYF. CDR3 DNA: TGTGCCTGGGAGGGCCCCACGGCCTTCCAACCCTCCTACGAGCAGTACTTC. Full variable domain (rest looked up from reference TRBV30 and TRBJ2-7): SQTIHQWPATLVQPVGSPLSLECTVEGTSNPNLYWYRQAAGRGLQLLFYSVGIGQISSEVPQNLSASRPQDRQFILSSKKLLLSDSGFYLCAWEGPTAFQPSYEQYFGPGTRLTVT.

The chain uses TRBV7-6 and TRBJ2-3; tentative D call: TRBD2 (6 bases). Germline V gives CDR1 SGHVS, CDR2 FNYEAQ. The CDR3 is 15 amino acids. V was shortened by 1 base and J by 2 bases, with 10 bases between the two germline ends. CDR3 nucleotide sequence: TGTGCCAGCAGCTTAGGACTAGATGACACAGATACGCAGTATTTT. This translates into CASSLGLDDTDTQYF.

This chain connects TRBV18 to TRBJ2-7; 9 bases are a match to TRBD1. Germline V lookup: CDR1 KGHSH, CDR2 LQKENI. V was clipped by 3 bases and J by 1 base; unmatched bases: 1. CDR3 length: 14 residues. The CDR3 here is CASSPDRGSYEQYF. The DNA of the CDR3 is TGTGCCAGCTCACCGGACAGGGGTTCCTACGAGCAGTACTTC.

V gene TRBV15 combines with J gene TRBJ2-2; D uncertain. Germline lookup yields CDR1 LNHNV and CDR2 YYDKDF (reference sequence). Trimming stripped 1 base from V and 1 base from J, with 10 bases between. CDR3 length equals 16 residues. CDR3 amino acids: CATSRGGRQNTGELFF. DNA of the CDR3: TGTGCCACCAGCAGAGGCGGACGGCAGAACACCGGGGAGCTGTTTTTT.

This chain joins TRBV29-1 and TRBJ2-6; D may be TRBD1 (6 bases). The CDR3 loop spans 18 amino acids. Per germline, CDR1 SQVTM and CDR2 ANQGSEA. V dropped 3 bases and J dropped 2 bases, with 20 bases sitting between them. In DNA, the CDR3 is TGCAGCGTTGAGTCGGGGACACACTCGGCGGCTGGGGCCAACGTCCTGACTTTC. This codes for CSVESGTHSAAGANVLTF.

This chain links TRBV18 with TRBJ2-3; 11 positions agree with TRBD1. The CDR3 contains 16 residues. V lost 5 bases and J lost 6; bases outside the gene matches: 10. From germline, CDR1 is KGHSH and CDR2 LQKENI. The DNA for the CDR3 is TGTGCCAGCTCATCCAGGACAGGGGGCAAAGGGGATACGCAGTATTTT. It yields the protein CASSSRTGGKGDTQYF.

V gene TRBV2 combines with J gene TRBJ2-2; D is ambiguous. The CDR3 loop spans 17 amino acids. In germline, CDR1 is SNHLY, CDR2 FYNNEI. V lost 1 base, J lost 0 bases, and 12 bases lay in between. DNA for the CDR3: TGTGCCAGCAGTGAAGAGAATCCATATGCGAACACCGGGGAGCTGTTTTTT. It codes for CASSEENPYANTGELFF.

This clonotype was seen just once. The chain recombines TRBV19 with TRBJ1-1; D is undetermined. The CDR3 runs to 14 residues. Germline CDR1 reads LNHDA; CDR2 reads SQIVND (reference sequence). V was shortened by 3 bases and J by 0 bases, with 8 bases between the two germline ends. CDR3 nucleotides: TGTGCCAGTAGTATGAACCAGATGAACACTGAAGCTTTCTTT. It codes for CASSMNQMNTEAFF.

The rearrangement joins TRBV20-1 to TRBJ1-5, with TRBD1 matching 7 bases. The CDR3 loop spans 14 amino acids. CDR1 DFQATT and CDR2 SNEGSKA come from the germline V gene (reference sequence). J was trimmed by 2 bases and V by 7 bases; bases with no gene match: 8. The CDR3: CSGNNRGRNQPQHF. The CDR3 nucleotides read TGCAGTGGTAATAACAGGGGACGCAATCAGCCCCAGCATTTT.

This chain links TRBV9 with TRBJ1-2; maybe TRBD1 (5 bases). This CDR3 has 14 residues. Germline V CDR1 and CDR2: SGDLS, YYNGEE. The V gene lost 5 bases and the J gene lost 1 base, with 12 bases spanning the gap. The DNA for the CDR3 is TGTGCCAGCAGAAGAATTGGGGGTAACTATGGCTACACCTTC. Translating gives CASRRIGGNYGYTF.

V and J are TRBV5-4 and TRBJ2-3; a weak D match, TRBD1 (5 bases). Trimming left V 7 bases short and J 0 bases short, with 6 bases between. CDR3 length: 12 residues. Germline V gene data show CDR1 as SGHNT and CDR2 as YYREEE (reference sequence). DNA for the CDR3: TGTGCCAGCCAGGGCAGCACAGATACGCAGTATTTT. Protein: CASQGSTDTQYF. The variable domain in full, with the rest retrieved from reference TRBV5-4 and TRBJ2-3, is ETGVTQSPTHLIKTRGQQVTLRCSSQSGHNTVSWYQQALGQGPQFIFQYYREEENGRGNFPPRFSGLQFPNYSSELNVNALELDDSALYLCASQGSTDTQYFGPGTRLTVL.

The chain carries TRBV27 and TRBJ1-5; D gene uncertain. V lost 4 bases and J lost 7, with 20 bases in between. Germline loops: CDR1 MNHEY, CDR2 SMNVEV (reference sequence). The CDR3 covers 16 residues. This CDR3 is CASSSSPSGMIQPQHF. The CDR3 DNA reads TGTGCCAGCAGTTCCTCTCCTAGTGGGATGATACAGCCCCAGCATTTT.

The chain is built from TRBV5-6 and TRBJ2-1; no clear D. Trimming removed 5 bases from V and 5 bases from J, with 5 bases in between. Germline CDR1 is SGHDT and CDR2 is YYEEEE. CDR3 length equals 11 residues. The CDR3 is CASRTNNEQFF. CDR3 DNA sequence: TGTGCCAGCAGGACGAACAATGAGCAGTTCTTC.

The CDR3 DNA sequence: TGCAGTGCTAGAGTCCCGGGTGGAGAGCAGTACGTC. It yields the protein CSARVPGGEQYV. The chain uses TRBV20-1 and TRBJ2-7; D unclear. V was pared by 1 base and J by 7 bases, with 11 bases between. CDR3 size: 12 residues. Germline CDR1 is DFQATT and CDR2 is SNEGSKA (reference sequence).

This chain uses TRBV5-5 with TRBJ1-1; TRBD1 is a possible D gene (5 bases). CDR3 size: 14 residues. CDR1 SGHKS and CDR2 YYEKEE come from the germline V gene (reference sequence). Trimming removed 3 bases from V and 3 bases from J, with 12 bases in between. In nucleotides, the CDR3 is TGTGCCAGCAGCTCCATAGGGGACGACACTGAAGCTTTCTTT. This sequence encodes CASSSIGDDTEAFF.

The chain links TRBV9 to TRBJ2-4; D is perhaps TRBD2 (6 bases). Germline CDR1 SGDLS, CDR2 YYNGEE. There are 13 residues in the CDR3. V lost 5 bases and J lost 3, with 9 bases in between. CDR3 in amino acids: CASSTGSKNIQYF. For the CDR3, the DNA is TGTGCCAGCAGTACCGGGAGCAAAAACATTCAGTACTTC.